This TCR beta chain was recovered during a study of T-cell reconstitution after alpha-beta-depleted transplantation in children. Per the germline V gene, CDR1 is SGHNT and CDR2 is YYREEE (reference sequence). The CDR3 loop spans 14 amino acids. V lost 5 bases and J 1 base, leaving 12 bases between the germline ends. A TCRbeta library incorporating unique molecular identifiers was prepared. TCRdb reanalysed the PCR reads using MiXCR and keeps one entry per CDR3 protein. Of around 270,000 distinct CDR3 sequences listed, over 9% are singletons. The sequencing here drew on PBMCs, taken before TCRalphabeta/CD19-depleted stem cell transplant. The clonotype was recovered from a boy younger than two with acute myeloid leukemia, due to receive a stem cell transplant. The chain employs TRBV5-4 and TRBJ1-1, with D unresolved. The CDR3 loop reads CASSIFLPNTEAFF. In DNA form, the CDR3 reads TGTGCCAGCAGTATTTTCCTACCGAACACTGAAGCTTTCTTT.